Only a few counts were recorded for the clone carrying this T cell receptor (beta chain). Its target is not known. The PCR had 60 Vbeta and 13 Jbeta primers. The data were produced by immunoSEQ multiplex PCR, yet TCRdb's version contains in-frame clones alone and is incomplete. The sample has 110,000 to 150,000 clones, less than 10% seen once. All donors participated as healthy donors of bone marrow. The data originate from a study of cytomegalovirus exposure and HLA in healthy donors. Study-level results: Earlier analysis looked at TCR beta V segments, and most were productive about 87% or about 30% of the time. Investigators reported around 150 TCR beta chains as tied to cytomegalovirus. According to a later analysis, donors in an Asian-associated ancestry cluster reportedly had fewer N-insertions than the approximately 670-donor mean.

CDR3 length equals 18 residues. Trimming cost V 4 bases and J 2 bases, with 24 bases left between them. In germline, CDR1 is SGHVS, CDR2 FQNEAQ. This rearrangement joins TRBV7-8 to TRBJ2-7; D possibly corresponds to TRBD1 (7 bases). The sample comprised PBMCs. The receptor comes from a male donor in good health and CMV-seronegative. CDR3 bases: TGTGCCAGCAGCTCCAGATCCTCCGGGACAGCGGGCGCCTACGAGCAGTACTTC. Protein: CASSSRSSGTAGAYEQYF.